This note documents a single T cell receptor beta chain sequence. After removal of 3 bases from V and 2 bases from J, the junction contained 7 bases not matched to a gene. Germline values: CDR1 KGHSH, CDR2 LQKENI. The CDR3 length is 16 residues. Libraries were prepared by immunoSEQ multiplex PCR; TCRdb keeps only in-frame clonotypes and omits some of them. In the table there are 59,000 or so clones, less than 85% of which are singletons. This sample was included in a study of OX40 agonist ivuxolimab in advanced cancers. Study context: Patients took ivuxolimab, an agonistic anti-OX40 (CD134) antibody. Three patients had partial responses: one hepatocellular carcinoma, two cutaneous melanoma.

Exclusion applied to patients with autoimmune disease history or systemic immunosuppression. Blood specimens came from baseline, cycle 4 day 1, and cycle 7 day 1. The chain has TRBV18 and TRBJ1-1; 9 positions match TRBD1. Sequencing used CD4+ or CD8+ T cells sorted from blood, obtained in a trial of the OX40 agonist ivuxolimab. The TCR originated in an adult with an advanced solid tumor such as melanoma, head and neck, liver or kidney cancer. The CDR3 sequence is CASSPLGQGPNTEAFF. The CDR3 nucleotides read TGTGCCAGCTCACCCCTTGGACAGGGGCCAAACACTGAAGCTTTCTTT.